The text below deals with one T cell receptor (beta chain). The ends were cut back, 0 bases at V and 2 bases at J, with 6 bases in the middle. The germline CDR1 and CDR2 sequences are SGHKS and YYEKEE (reference sequence). The CDR3 covers 15 residues. This sample was included in a study of blood T cell repertoires in COVID-19. In the study overall: COVID-19 samples, acute and convalescent, were from the United States, Italy and Spain. PBMCs, B-cell-depleted T cells, or T cells provided the cDNA or gDNA that made up the material.

In the source study's methods: Nucleated cell counts were estimated from reference gene primer amplification. Profiled with immunoSEQ multiplex PCR; TCRdb holds only in-frame clones, not every one. V and J calls and clone size are those listed in that table; D and trimming were worked out from the DNA. The repertoire has approximately 71,000 clones, about 80% of them found once; the top ten carry roughly 15%. This receptor was obtained from a woman older than 75 with acute or convalescent COVID-19. This sequence joins TRBV5-5 and TRBJ2-6; D is unclear. Input material: peripheral blood. The CDR3 nucleotides are TGTGCCAGCAGCTTGGCCGGTGCTGGGGCCAACGTCCTGACTTTC. Translation gives CASSLAGAGANVLTF. Drawing the rest from reference TRBV5-5 and TRBJ2-6, the complete variable domain is DAGVTQSPTHLIKTRGQQVTLRCSPISGHKSVSWYQQVLGQGPQFIFQYYEKEERGRGNFPDRFSARQFPNYSSELNVNALLLGDSALYLCASSLAGAGANVLTFGAGSRLTVL.